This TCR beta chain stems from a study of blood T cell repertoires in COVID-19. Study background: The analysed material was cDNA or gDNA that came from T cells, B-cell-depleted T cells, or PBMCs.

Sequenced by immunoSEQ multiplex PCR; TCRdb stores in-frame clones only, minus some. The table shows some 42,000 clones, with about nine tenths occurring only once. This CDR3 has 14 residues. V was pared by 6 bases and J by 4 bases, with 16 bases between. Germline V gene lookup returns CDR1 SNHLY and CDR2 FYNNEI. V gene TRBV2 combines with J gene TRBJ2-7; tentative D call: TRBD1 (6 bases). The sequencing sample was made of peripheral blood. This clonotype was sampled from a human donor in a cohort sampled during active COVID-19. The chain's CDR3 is CASRTGSGFYEQYF. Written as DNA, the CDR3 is TGTGCCAGCAGGACAGGTTCGGGTTTTTACGAGCAGTACTTC.